This T cell receptor beta chain emerged from a study of blood T cell repertoires in COVID-19. Study overall: Acute and convalescent COVID-19 specimens originated in the United States, Italy and Spain. T cells, B-cell-depleted T cells, or PBMCs provided the cDNA or gDNA that served as material.

Original handling: Amplification from reference gene primers served as the basis for estimated nucleated cell counts. TCRdb's copy holds only in-frame clones and misses some; the assay was immunoSEQ multiplex PCR. D and trimming come from the DNA, and the V and J calls and clone size come from that table. The repertoire holds about 250,000 clones, with around nine tenths as singletons. V was cut by 5 bases and J by 0 bases, with 10 bases left in between. Germline values: CDR1 SEHNR, CDR2 FQNEAQ (reference sequence). This CDR3 region has 14 residues. This sequence joins TRBV7-9 and TRBJ1-2; perhaps TRBD1 as D (5 bases). This TCR was recovered from a woman in her sixties who had recovered from COVID-19. Sample: peripheral blood. CDR3 nucleotides: TGTGCCAGCAGCCCCAGGGTTACTAACTATGGCTACACCTTC. Translating it yields CASSPRVTNYGYTF.